Reported below is one T cell receptor (beta chain). As a fraction of the sample, this clonotype is large (0.1 to 1%). Its antigen specificity is not known. The input lacks base qualities; no much larger clone sits a single base away. From its cysteine to its phenylalanine, the CDR3 spans 13 amino acids. CDR3 DNA is the only sequence kept; it has 39 bases, read in frame from the first base. V is clipped by 3 bases and J by 6 bases, and the sequence between their germline boundaries is 6 bases long. Per the germline V gene, MGHDK is the CDR1 and SYGVNS is the CDR2. Sequencer: Illumina MiSeq. TCRdb itself trimmed the public reads at Q25 with fastp, ran MiXCR and retained productive beta chains. Each CDR3 protein gets just one entry, which takes the most common genes and DNA from the rows behind it. Present in this sample are 1,200 or so distinct CDR3 sequences, 25% to 35% of which were seen just once. Around 7.9% of the sample lies in the top ten.

The data belong to a study of lung T cells in sarcoidosis with Löfgren's syndrome (dated by TCRdb to the late 2010s). A note on the overall study: Sarcoidosis was characterized as a granulomatous disease that is mostly pulmonary, in which CD4+ T cells accumulate in bronchoalveolar lavage fluid. The repertoire analyses concentrated on Lofgren's syndrome patients. Study-level results and caveats: In alphabeta pairing analysis, TRAV12-1 preferentially paired with TRBV2, and these paired TCRs showed CDR3 homology. Compared with control subjects, Lofgren's syndrome patients reportedly showed the greatest expansion in the V gene segments TRAV12-1 and TRBV2. Sharing of TRAV12-1 and TRBV2 CDR3 motifs among multiple Lofgren's syndrome patients was reported, suggesting public CD4+ TCR repertoires. Recognition of a sarcoidosis-associated antigen was only suggested; the antigen itself remained putative and unidentified.

The TCR originated in a human donor with sarcoidosis (Löfgren's syndrome or another form), or a control subject (not recorded which). The chain uses TRBV25-1 and TRBJ1-6; the D gene is not confidently resolved. Sequencing was done on a sample of CD4+ T cells from PBMCs. The CDR3 reads CASSENLNSPLHF. The DNA sequence is as follows: TGTGCCAGCAGTGAGAACCTTAATTCACCCCTCCACTTT.